Described below is a single T cell receptor beta chain sequence and its context. The CDR3 is 14 residues long. Trimming at V came to 5 bases and at J to 8 bases, leaving 7 bases not matched to a gene. Germline values: CDR1 SEHNR, CDR2 FQNEAQ (reference sequence). The study recruited people aged about 18 to 95 years across more than 20 US areas. Participants' reported clinical history set cohort assignment. This record comes from a study of blood T cell repertoires in COVID-19. Original methodology: Reference gene primer amplification gave nucleated cell count estimates. Only in-frame clones appear in the TCRdb table, and some are missing; sequencing was by immunoSEQ multiplex PCR. V and J calls and clone size come straight from that table; D and trimming were deduced from the DNA. This repertoire shows hundreds of thousands of clones, 89% found once; its top ten account for 3.5% to 4%.

The sequence derives from a woman younger than 45 with acute COVID-19. Source material: PBMCs or T cells enriched from blood (not recorded which). The chain is built from TRBV7-9 and TRBJ2-4; 9 bases are a match to TRBD2. The CDR3 region is CASSRGPSGDIQYF. In DNA form, the CDR3 reads TGTGCCAGCAGCCGCGGCCCTAGCGGGGACATTCAGTACTTC.